This is a list of T cell receptor beta chains from one sample in a study of CD8 T cells in Susac syndrome. TCRdb called the immunoSEQ multiplex PCR reads again in MiXCR, with one record for every CDR3 protein. Of 200,000 or so distinct CDR3 sequences listed, about 94% were seen once; the top ten hold 0.093%. Input material: CD4+ T cells from PBMCs. These receptors came from a human donor with multiple sclerosis. Both conserved end residues are part of each CDR3. D genes are given only for firm matches. A row's size may be missing; if present it is once, few, many or a size class.

>NA|TRBV15|NA|TRBJ2-2
CATSFLSSGELFF
TGTGCCACCAGCTTCCTATCATCCGGGGAGCTGTTTTTT
>NA|TRBV29-1|TRBD1|TRBJ2-7
CSASSDRAEQYF
TGCAGCGCATCCTCGGACAGGGCCGAGCAGTACTTC
>NA|TRBV5-1|NA|TRBJ2-1
CASSWGYNEQFF
TGCGCCAGCAGCTGGGGTTACAATGAGCAGTTCTTC
>NA|TRBV7-9|NA|TRBJ1-3
CASSYVGSGNTIYF
TGTGCCAGCAGCTACGTGGGCTCTGGAAACACCATATATTTT
>NA|TRBV7-2|NA|TRBJ2-7
CASSFRPYEQYF
TGTGCCAGCAGCTTTCGGCCATACGAGCAGTACTTC
>once|TRBV7-3|NA|TRBJ2-7
CASSAGSPGTGEQYF
TGTGCCAGCAGCGCCGGTAGTCCGGGAACGGGCGAGCAGTACTTC
>NA|TRBV30|NA|TRBJ2-7
CAWAALYEQYF
TGTGCCTGGGCAGCCCTCTACGAGCAGTACTTC
>NA|TRBV5-6|NA|TRBJ1-5
CASSLRQNQPQHF
TGTGCCAGCAGCTTGCGGCAGAATCAGCCCCAGCATTTT
>NA|TRBV19|NA|TRBJ2-1
CASRGTGGNEQFF
TGTGCCAGCCGGGGCACAGGAGGCAATGAGCAGTTCTTC
>once|TRBV7-2|NA|TRBJ1-4
CASSLSGGKLFF
TGTGCCAGCAGCTTATCGGGGGGGAAACTGTTTTTT
>NA|TRBV20-1|NA|TRBJ2-3
CSASNNRVADTQYF
TGCAGTGCTAGTAATAACAGGGTAGCAGATACGCAGTATTTT
>NA|TRBV5-4|TRBD1|TRBJ1-2
CASSLGTGPNYGYTF
TGTGCCAGCAGCTTGGGGACAGGGCCTAACTATGGCTACACCTTC
>NA|TRBV12-5|TRBD1|TRBJ2-7
CASGLAPGQANEQYF
TGTGCTAGTGGTTTGGCCCCGGGACAGGCCAACGAGCAGTACTTC
>NA|TRBV7-9|TRBD2|TRBJ2-3
CASSLTSGGAWTDTQYF
TGTGCCAGCAGCTTAACTAGCGGGGGGGCATGGACAGATACGCAGTATTTT
>NA|TRBV20-1|NA|TRBJ1-3
CSASWREGLNSGNTIYF
TGCAGTGCCAGCTGGAGAGAGGGCCTAAACTCTGGAAACACCATATATTTT